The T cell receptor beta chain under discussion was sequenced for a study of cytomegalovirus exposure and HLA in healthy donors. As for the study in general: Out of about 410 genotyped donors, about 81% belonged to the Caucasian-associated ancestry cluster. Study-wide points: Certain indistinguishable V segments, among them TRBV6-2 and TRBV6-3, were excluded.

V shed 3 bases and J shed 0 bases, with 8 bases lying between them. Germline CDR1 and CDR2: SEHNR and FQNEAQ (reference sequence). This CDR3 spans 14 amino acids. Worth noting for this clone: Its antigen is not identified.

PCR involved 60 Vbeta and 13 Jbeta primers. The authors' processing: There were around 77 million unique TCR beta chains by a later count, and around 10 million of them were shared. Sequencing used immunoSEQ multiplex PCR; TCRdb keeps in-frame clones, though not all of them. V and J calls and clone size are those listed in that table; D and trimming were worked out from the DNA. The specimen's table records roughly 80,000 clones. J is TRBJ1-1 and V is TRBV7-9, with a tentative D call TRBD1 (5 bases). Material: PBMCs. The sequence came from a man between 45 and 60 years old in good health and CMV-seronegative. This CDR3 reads CASSFAGVNTEAFF. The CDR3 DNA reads TGTGCCAGCAGCTTTGCGGGGGTGAACACTGAAGCTTTCTTT.